Below, one T cell receptor beta chain is given with its context. This specimen comes from a study of blood T cell repertoires in COVID-19. Profiled with immunoSEQ multiplex PCR; TCRdb holds only in-frame clones, not every one. Of 90,000 or so clones in the sample, 72% were seen once. With 5 bases removed from V and 6 bases from J, the gap between germline ends came to 13 bases. The CDR3 extends over 13 amino acids. Per the germline V gene, CDR1 is SGHTA and CDR2 is FQGTGA. This chain uses TRBV7-3 with TRBJ1-1; D unclear. The clonotype was recovered from an elderly woman with acute or convalescent COVID-19. Specimen: peripheral blood. CDR3 in DNA: TGTGCCAGCAGCCCACTACGTCTCGCTGAAGCTTTCTTT. Encoded protein: CASSPLRLAEAFF.